This TCR beta chain is from a study of memory CD4+ T cells and cytomegalovirus serostatus. Background on the study: Healthy Belgian adult donors included roughly nine CMV-positive and 20 to 30 CMV-negative people.

Single viable CD3+CD4+CD8-CD45RO+ cells were sorted as the memory CD4+ T cells. CDR1 MNHNY and CDR2 SVGAGI come from the germline V gene (reference sequence). CDR3 length equals 16 residues. J gave up 2 bases and V 2 bases, and 9 bases lay outside the gene matches. Repertoires were generated with immunoSEQ multiplex PCR, while TCRdb's copy carries only in-frame clones and drops some. This table has about 60,000 clones, 65% to 80% appearing once. The chain uses TRBV6-6 and TRBJ2-7, with 7 bases fitting TRBD1. Sequenced: memory CD4+ T cells from blood. The receptor's source is an adult in good health and CMV-seronegative. The DNA of the CDR3 is TGTGCCAGCAGTTACCCCGACAGGGAGATGACCTACGAGCAGTACTTC. Amino acid sequence: CASSYPDREMTYEQYF.